This TCR beta chain was observed in a study of T cell changes during pregnancy in multiple sclerosis. The V end was cut by 2 bases, the J end by 7 bases, with 12 bases between. CDR3 length equals 15 residues. CDR1 and CDR2 from the germline V gene are MNHEY and SMNVEV (reference sequence). Assay used: immunoSEQ multiplex PCR; TCRdb lists only in-frame clones, some missing. The repertoire includes about 69,000 clones, 91% of them detected once, and under 0.35% sits in the top ten. This clone has more than one count but fewer than ten. The clonotype was recovered from a female donor in good health, enrolled as a control in a pregnancy study. Sequences were derived from CD4+ T cells from peripheral blood mononuclear cells, sampled in the third trimester of pregnancy. This chain uses TRBV27 with TRBJ1-6; D unclear. The CDR3 loop is CASSLTGSINSPLHF. The CDR3, as DNA: TGTGCCAGCAGTTTAACCGGGTCTATCAATTCACCCCTCCACTTT.